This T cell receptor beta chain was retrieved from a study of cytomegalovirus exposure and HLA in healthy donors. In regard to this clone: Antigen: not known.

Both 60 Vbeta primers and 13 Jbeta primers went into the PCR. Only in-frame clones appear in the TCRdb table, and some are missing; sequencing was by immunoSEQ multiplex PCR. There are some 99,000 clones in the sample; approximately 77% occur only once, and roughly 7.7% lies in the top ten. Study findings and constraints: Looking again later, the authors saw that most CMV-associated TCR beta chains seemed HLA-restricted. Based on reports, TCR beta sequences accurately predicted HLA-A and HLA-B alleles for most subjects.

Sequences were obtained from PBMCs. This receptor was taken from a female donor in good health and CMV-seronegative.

The CDR3 loop is CASSPGLAGEFWREQYF. CDR3 coding DNA: TGTGCCAGCTCGCCGGGACTAGCGGGAGAATTTTGGCGCGAGCAGTACTTC. The chain carries TRBV18 and TRBJ2-7; 14 bases line up with TRBD2. Germline CDR1 KGHSH, CDR2 LQKENI. J gave up 6 bases and V 6 bases, and 13 bases lay outside the gene matches. The CDR3 length is 17 residues.